This T cell receptor (beta chain) was sequenced in a study of neurological immune-mediated disorders. Study-wide findings and caveats: Subjects shared no identical expanded-clone CDR3 amino acid sequences, suggesting private TCR-beta repertoires in all groups.

Synthesis of cDNA used 5'RACE (with 10-nucleotide random UMIs). One entry per CDR3 protein results from TCRdb running MiXCR on the 5' RACE reads. The data show tens of thousands of distinct CDR3 sequences, roughly 15% seen once. Time point indicated: longitudinal time-point 1 (baseline). The CDR3 is made up of 18 amino acids. The V gene end was trimmed by 5 bases and the J gene end by 6 bases; junction bases not matched to a gene: 18. Germline assignment: CDR1 MDHEN and CDR2 SYDVKM. This clonotype was observed many times. Its specificity is unknown. Material for sequencing was PBMCs. The rearrangement joins TRBV28 to TRBJ2-3; TRBD2 matches at 9 bases. This clonotype was obtained from a female donor with HTLV-1-associated myelopathy (HAM/TSP). The CDR3 coding sequence is TGTGCCAGCAGTGATGACTCGTCTAGCGGGGTTGCGACGGATACGCAGTATTTT. Amino acids: CASSDDSSSGVATDTQYF.